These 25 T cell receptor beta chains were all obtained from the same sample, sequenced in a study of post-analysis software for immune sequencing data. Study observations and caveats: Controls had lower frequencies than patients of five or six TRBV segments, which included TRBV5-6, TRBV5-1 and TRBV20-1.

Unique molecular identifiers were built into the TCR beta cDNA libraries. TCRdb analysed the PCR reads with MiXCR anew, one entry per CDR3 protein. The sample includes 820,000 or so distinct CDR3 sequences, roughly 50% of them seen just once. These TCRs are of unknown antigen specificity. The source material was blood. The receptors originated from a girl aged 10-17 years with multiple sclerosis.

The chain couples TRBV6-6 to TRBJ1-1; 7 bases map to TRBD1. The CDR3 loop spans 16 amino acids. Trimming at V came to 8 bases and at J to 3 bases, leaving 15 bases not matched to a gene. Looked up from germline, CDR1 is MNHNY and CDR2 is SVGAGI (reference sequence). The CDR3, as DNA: TGTGCCAGCCTACTCCGACAGGGCCGGACTGACACTGAAGCTTTCTTT. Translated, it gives CASLLRQGRTDTEAFF.

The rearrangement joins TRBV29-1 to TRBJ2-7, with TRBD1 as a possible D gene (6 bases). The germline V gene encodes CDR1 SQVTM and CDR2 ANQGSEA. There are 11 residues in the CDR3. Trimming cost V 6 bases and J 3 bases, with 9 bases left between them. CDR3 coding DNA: TGCAGCGTAGGACAGCACTACGAGCAGTACTTC. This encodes CSVGQHYEQYF.

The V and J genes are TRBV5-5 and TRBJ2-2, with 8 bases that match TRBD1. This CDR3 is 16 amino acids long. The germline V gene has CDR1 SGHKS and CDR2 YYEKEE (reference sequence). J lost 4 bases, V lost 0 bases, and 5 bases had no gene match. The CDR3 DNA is TGTGCCAGCAGCTTGGGGACAGGGTTGAGCACCGGGGAGCTGTTTTTT. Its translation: CASSLGTGLSTGELFF.

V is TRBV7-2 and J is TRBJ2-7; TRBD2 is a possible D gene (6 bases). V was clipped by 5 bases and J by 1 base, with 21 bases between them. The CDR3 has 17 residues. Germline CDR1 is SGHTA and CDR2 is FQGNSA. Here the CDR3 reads CASSQVGLAIKSYEQYF. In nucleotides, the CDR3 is TGTGCCAGCAGCCAAGTGGGGCTAGCGATTAAGTCCTACGAGCAGTACTTC. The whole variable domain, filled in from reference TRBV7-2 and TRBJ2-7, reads GAGVSQSPSNKVTEKGKDVELRCDPISGHTALYWYRQSLGQGLEFLIYFQGNSAPDKSGLPSDRFSAERTGGSVSTLTIQRTQQEDSAVYLCASSQVGLAIKSYEQYFGPGTRLTVT.

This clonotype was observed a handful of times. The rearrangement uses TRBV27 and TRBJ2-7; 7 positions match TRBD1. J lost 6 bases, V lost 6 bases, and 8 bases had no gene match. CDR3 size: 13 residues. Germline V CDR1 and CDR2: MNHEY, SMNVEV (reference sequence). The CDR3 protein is CASSLQGSGEQYF. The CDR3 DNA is TGTGCCAGCAGCTTACAGGGGTCTGGCGAGCAGTACTTC.

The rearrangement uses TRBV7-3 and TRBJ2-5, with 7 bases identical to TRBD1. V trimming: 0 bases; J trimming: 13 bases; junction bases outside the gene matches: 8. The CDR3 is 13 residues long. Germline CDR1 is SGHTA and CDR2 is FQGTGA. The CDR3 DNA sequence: TGTGCCAGCAGCTTAACTTACGGACAGGCCCCGTACTTC. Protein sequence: CASSLTYGQAPYF.

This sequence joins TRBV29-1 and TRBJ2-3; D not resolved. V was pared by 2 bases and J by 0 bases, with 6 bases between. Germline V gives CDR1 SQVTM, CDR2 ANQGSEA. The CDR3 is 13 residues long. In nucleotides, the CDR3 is TGCAGCGTTGAATCGACTAGCACAGATACGCAGTATTTT. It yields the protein CSVESTSTDTQYF.

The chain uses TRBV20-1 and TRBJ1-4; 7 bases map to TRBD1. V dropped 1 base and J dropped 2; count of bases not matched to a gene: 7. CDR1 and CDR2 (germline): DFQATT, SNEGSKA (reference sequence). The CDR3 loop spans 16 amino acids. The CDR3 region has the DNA TGCAGTGCTAGAGCTCCCCGACAGGGCACTAATGAAAAACTGTTTTTT. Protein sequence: CSARAPRQGTNEKLFF.

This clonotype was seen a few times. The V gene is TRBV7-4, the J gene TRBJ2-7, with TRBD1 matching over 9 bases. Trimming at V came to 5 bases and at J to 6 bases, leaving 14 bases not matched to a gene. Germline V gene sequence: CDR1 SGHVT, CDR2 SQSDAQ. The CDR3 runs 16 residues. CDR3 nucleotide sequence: TGTGCCAGCAGCCCAGGGTGGGACAGGGAGCTCATCGAGCAGTACTTC. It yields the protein CASSPGWDRELIEQYF.

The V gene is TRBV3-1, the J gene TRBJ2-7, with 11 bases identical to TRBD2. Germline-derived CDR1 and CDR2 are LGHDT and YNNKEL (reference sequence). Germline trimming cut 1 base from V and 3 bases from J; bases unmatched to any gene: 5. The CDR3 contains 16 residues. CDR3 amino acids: CASSQVIGTSGYEQYF. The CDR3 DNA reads TGTGCCAGCAGCCAAGTTATAGGGACTAGCGGCTACGAGCAGTACTTC.

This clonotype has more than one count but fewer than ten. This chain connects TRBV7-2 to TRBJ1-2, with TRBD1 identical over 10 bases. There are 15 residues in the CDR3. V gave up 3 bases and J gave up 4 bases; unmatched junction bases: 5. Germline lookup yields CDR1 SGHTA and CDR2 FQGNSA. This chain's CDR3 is CASSLGQGTIYGYTF. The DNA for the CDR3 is TGTGCCAGCAGCTTGGGACAGGGGACAATCTATGGCTACACCTTC.

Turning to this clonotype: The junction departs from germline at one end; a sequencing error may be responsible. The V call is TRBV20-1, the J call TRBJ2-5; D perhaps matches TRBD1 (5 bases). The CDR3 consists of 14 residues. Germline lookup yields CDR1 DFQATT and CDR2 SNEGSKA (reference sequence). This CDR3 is CSARDRARQEAQYF. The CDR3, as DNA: TGCAGTGCTAGAGACAGGGCTAGACAAGAGGCCCAGTACTTC.

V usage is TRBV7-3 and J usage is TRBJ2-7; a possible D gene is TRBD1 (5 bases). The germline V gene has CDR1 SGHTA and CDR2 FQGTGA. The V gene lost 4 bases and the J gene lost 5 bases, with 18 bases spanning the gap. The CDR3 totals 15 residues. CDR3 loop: CASSSQAGLFHEQYF. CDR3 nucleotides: TGTGCCAGCAGCTCCCAGGCAGGGCTGTTCCACGAGCAGTACTTC.

The CDR3 sequence is CASSAVGTYNEQFF. In DNA form, the CDR3 reads TGTGCCAGCAGCGCTGTGGGGACCTACAATGAGCAGTTCTTC. This chain uses TRBV6-1 with TRBJ2-1; no clear D gene. Germline CDR1 MNHNS, CDR2 SASEGT. The germline V and J ends were trimmed by 6 bases and 2 bases, with 11 bases remaining between them. The CDR3 is 14 amino acids.

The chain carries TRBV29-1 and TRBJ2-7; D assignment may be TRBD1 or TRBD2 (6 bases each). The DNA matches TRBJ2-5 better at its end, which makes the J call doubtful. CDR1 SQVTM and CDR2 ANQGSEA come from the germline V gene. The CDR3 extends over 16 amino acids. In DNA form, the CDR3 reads TGCAGCGTTCGTTCCGGGGGCGGTTTCAAGTCGGAGACCCAGTACTTC. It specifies CSVRSGGGFKSETQYF.

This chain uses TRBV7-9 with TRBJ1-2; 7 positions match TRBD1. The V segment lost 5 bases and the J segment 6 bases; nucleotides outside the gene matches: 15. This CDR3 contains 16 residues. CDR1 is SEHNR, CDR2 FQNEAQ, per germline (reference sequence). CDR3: CASSAGGKGSIHGYTF. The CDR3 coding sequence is TGTGCCAGCAGCGCAGGGGGGAAGGGGTCTATACATGGCTACACCTTC.

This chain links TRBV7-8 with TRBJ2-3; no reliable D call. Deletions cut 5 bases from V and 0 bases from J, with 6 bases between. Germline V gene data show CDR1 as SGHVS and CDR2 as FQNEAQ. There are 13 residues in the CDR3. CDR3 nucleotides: TGTGCCAGCAGCGGGCTTAGCACAGATACGCAGTATTTT. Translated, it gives CASSGLSTDTQYF.

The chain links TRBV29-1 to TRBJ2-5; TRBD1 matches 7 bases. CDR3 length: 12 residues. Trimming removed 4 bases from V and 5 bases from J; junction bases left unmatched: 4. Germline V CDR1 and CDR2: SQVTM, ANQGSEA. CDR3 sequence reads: CSVAQGPETQYF. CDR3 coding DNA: TGCAGCGTTGCACAGGGGCCGGAGACCCAGTACTTC.

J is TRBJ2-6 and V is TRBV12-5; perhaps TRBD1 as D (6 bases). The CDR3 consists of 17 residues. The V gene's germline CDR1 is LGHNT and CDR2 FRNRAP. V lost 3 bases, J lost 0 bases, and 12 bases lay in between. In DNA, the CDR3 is TGTGCTAGTGGTTTTGGACAGCTAATCTCTGGGGCCAACGTCCTGACTTTC. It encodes CASGFGQLISGANVLTF.

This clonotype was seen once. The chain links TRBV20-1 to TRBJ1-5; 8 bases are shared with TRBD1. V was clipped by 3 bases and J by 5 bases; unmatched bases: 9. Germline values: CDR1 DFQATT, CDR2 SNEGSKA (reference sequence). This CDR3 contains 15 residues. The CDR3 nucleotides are TGCAGTGCTAGTATTGGGGCAGGGGGCTATCAGCCCCAGCATTTT. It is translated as CSASIGAGGYQPQHF.

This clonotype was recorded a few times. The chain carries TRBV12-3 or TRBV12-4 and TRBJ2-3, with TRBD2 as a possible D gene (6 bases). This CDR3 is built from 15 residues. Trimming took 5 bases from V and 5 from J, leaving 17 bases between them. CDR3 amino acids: CASSVGLPAGDTQYF. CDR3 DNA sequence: TGTGCCAGCAGTGTGGGACTTCCTGCGGGAGATACGCAGTATTTT.

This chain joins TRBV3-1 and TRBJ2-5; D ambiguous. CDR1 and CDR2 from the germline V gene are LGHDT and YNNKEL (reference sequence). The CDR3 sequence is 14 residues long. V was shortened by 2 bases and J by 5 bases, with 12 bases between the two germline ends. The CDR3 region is CASSQILFQETQYF. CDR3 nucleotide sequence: TGTGCCAGCAGCCAAATACTCTTCCAGGAGACCCAGTACTTC.

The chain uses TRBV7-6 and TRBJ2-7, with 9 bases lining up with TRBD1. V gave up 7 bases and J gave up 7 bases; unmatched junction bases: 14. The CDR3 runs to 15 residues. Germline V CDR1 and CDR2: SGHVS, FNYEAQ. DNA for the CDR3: TGTGCCAGCACCCCCTTTGCGGGACAGGGTGGAGAGCAGTACTTC. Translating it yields CASTPFAGQGGEQYF.

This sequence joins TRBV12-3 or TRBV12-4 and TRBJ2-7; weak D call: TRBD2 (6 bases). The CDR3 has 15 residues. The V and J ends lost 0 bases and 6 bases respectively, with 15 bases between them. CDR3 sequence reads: CASSLAGGYFGEQYF. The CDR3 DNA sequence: TGTGCCAGCAGTTTAGCTGGGGGGTATTTCGGCGAGCAGTACTTC.

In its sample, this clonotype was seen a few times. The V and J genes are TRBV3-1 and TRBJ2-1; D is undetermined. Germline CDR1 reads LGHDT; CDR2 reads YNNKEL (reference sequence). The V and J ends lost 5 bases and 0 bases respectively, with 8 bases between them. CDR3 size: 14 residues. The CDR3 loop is CASSGLSSYNEQFF. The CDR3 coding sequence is TGTGCCAGCAGCGGGTTGAGCTCCTACAATGAGCAGTTCTTC.